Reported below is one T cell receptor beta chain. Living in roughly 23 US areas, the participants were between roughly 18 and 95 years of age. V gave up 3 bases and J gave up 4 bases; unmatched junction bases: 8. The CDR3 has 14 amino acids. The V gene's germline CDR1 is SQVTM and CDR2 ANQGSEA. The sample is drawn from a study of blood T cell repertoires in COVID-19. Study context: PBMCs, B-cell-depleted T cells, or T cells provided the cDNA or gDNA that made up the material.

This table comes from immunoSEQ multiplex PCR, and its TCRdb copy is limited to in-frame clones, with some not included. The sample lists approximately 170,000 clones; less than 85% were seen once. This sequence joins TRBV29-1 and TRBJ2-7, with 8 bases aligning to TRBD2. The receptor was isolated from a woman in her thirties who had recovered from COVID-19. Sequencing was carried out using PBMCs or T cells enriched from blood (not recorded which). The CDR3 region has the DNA TGCAGCGTTGATGGTTCTCCTAGCGGGTACGAGCAGTACTTC. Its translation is CSVDGSPSGYEQYF.